These 18 T cell receptor beta chains share one sample of origin, sequenced in a study of T cells after yellow fever vaccination. TCRdb processed the 5' RACE reads anew with MiXCR; each CDR3 protein has one entry. The sample lists about 200,000 distinct CDR3 sequences, approximately 3.2% occurring once. Here the sequenced sample was CD4+ T cells sorted from PBMCs, taken 10 days after the yellow fever booster vaccination. The source is a man aged 18-30 years who received the YFV17D yellow fever vaccine.

The table lists this clonotype with a few counts. V is TRBV7-3 and J is TRBJ2-3; 7 nucleotides line up with TRBD2. The V gene end was trimmed by 5 bases and the J gene end by 1 base; junction bases not matched to a gene: 9. The CDR3 has 16 amino acids. Germline V gene data show CDR1 as SGHTA and CDR2 as FQGTGA. The DNA for the CDR3 is TGTGCCAGCAGCCTAGGGGTGGCGGGAGGCACAGATACGCAGTATTTT. It encodes CASSLGVAGGTDTQYF.

The table lists this clonotype with many counts. The chain couples TRBV12-3 or TRBV12-4 to TRBJ1-2; unclear D gene. The CDR3 spans 13 residues. V was pared by 1 base and J by 6 bases, with 9 bases between. The CDR3 DNA follows: TGTGCCAGCAGTTTAGTGGACTACCATGGCTACACCTTC. Residues: CASSLVDYHGYTF.

This clonotype was recorded at least ten times. V is TRBV5-1 and J is TRBJ2-1; D call uncertain. Trimming took off 0 bases at V and 5 bases at J, with 6 bases between the two ends. This CDR3 comprises 13 residues. From germline, CDR1 is SGHRS and CDR2 YFSETQ. CDR3 bases: TGCGCCAGCAGCTTGGCCACAGACAATGAGCAGTTCTTC. Translation gives CASSLATDNEQFF.

This clonotype was detected only a few times. CDR3 protein: CASSFFLKETQYF. For the CDR3, the DNA is TGTGCCAGCAGCTTCTTCCTTAAAGAGACCCAGTACTTC. This chain links TRBV7-2 with TRBJ2-5; D is unresolved. This CDR3 contains 13 residues. Germline assignment: CDR1 SGHTA and CDR2 FQGNSA. Trimming took 3 bases from V and 3 from J, leaving 8 bases between them.

The rearrangement joins TRBV29-1 to TRBJ2-7, with 8 bases matching TRBD2. The CDR3 is 15 residues long. V was clipped by 3 bases and J by 7 bases; unmatched bases: 14. CDR1 is SQVTM and CDR2 is ANQGSEA in the germline V gene. In DNA, the CDR3 is TGCAGCGTTGAGGTTAGCGGGGCGCCTTTGGGTGAGCAGTACTTC. Translation: CSVEVSGAPLGEQYF.

The V and J genes are TRBV18 and TRBJ2-2; perhaps TRBD1 as D (5 bases). Germline assignment: CDR1 KGHSH and CDR2 LQKENI. The CDR3 spans 17 residues. V dropped 3 bases and J dropped 0 bases, with 14 bases sitting between them. As DNA, the CDR3 is TGTGCCAGCTCACCGGGGCGGCCATTCGCGAACACCGGGGAGCTGTTTTTT. As protein: CASSPGRPFANTGELFF.

This clonotype was counted at least ten times. CDR3 DNA sequence: TGTGCCAGCTCACCCCCGGGCCTGGCCTATGGCTACACCTTC. Its protein product is CASSPPGLAYGYTF. This rearrangement joins TRBV18 to TRBJ1-2, with D uncertain. The CDR3 has 14 amino acids. V lost 3 bases to trimming and J lost 4 bases, with 12 bases between them. Germline V gives CDR1 KGHSH, CDR2 LQKENI.

This clonotype appeared a few times. The chain couples TRBV18 to TRBJ1-4; unclear D gene. Germline V gene lookup returns CDR1 KGHSH and CDR2 LQKENI. CDR3 length: 14 residues. Deletions cut 4 bases from V and 8 bases from J, with 14 bases between. The CDR3 DNA reads as TGTGCCAGCTCACTTGGAACGTCGGGGGAAAAACTGTTTTTT. It is translated as CASSLGTSGEKLFF.

This clonotype was recorded at least ten times. This chain joins TRBV20-1 and TRBJ2-1, with 11 bases lining up with TRBD2. This CDR3 is built from 14 residues. CDR1 is DFQATT, CDR2 SNEGSKA, per germline (reference sequence). Trimming took 8 bases from V and 9 from J; bases not matched to a gene: 12. CDR3 DNA sequence: TGCAGTTCTTTAGCGGGGGGGGCCCAGATTGAGCAGTTCTTC. Translated: CSSLAGGAQIEQFF.

This clonotype has ten or more counts. The rearrangement links TRBV6-1 to TRBJ2-7; TRBD2 matches 11 bases. The CDR3 is 15 amino acids. V lost 4 bases and J lost 4; bases outside the gene matches: 6. Germline assignment: CDR1 MNHNS and CDR2 SASEGT. The CDR3 spells CASSAGGLAAYEQYV. CDR3 coding DNA: TGTGCCAGCAGTGCGGGGGGACTAGCGGCTTACGAGCAGTACGTC.

This clonotype appeared many times. This chain joins TRBV7-2 and TRBJ1-1; D call uncertain. From germline, CDR1 is SGHTA and CDR2 FQGNSA. The CDR3 runs to 13 residues. The V gene lost 6 bases and the J gene lost 3 bases, with 11 bases spanning the gap. The CDR3 reads CASRTSWDTEAFF. CDR3 in DNA: TGTGCCAGCAGGACCAGTTGGGACACTGAAGCTTTCTTT.

This chain joins TRBV25-1 and TRBJ1-5; no reliable D call. Trimming cost V 5 bases and J 5 bases, with 13 bases left between them. The CDR3 is made up of 14 amino acids. Germline V gene sequence: CDR1 MGHDK, CDR2 SYGVNS. The DNA of the CDR3 is TGTGCCAGCAGTCCCCTCGAAAATTATCAGCCCCAGCATTTT. This codes for CASSPLENYQPQHF. The full variable domain, with the rest looked up from reference TRBV25-1 and TRBJ1-5, is EADIYQTPRYLVIGTGKKITLECSQTMGHDKMYWYQQDPGMELHLIHYSYGVNSTEKGDLSSESTVSRIRTEHFPLTLESARPSHTSQYLCASSPLENYQPQHFGDGTRLSIL.

This clonotype has a handful of counts. The chain joins TRBV6-2 or TRBV6-3 to TRBJ1-2; weak D call: TRBD1 (6 bases). Germline V gene sequence: CDR1 MNHEY, CDR2 SVGEGT. The CDR3 is made up of 15 amino acids. V was pared by 5 bases and J by 3 bases, with 16 bases between. CDR3 region: CASSHGGAAHYGYTF. In DNA form, the CDR3 reads TGTGCCAGCAGTCACGGGGGGGCCGCCCACTATGGCTACACCTTC.

This clonotype was observed at least ten times. This chain connects TRBV7-9 to TRBJ2-5; 9 bases align to TRBD2. This CDR3 comprises 14 residues. Looked up from germline, CDR1 is SEHNR and CDR2 is FQNEAQ (reference sequence). The V gene end was trimmed by 2 bases and the J gene end by 2 bases; junction bases not matched to a gene: 0. CDR3: CASSLLAGQETQYF. Here the CDR3 DNA reads TGTGCCAGCAGCTTACTAGCGGGGCAAGAGACCCAGTACTTC.

This clonotype was observed a few times. V and J are TRBV19 and TRBJ1-2, with unresolved D. Germline V gene lookup returns CDR1 LNHDA and CDR2 SQIVND (reference sequence). This CDR3 is 15 amino acids long. Trimming took off 5 bases at V and 1 base at J, with 14 bases between the two ends. The CDR3 loop is CASSSIPAGNYGYTF. CDR3 bases: TGTGCCAGTAGTTCCATACCAGCCGGTAACTATGGCTACACCTTC.

This clonotype has a handful of counts. The chain has TRBV18 and TRBJ2-7; D is unclear. The V and J ends lost 3 bases and 3 bases respectively, with 15 bases between them. Germline V gene lookup returns CDR1 KGHSH and CDR2 LQKENI. The CDR3 spans 15 residues. The CDR3 coding sequence is TGTGCCAGCTCACCCCCTGGGGATATACGCTACGAGCAGTACTTC. Its protein product is CASSPPGDIRYEQYF.

This clonotype was observed a handful of times. The J gene is TRBJ2-2, the V gene TRBV23-1, with D possibly being TRBD1 (6 bases). TRBV23-1 is marked as an open reading frame, function uncertain. The CDR3 spans 15 residues. V was clipped by 5 bases and J by 1 base, with 11 bases between them. CDR3 DNA sequence: TGCGCCAGCAGTATTTCGACAGGGAACACCGGGGAGCTGTTTTTT. Translating gives CASSISTGNTGELFF.

This clonotype was recorded many times. The rearrangement links TRBV7-2 to TRBJ2-3; D is ambiguous. The CDR3 runs 15 residues. V dropped 8 bases and J dropped 0 bases, with 15 bases sitting between them. CDR1 SGHTA and CDR2 FQGNSA come from the germline V gene. The CDR3 loop reads CASGVLSRSTDTQYF. The CDR3 DNA sequence: TGTGCCAGCGGCGTCCTAAGCAGAAGCACAGATACGCAGTATTTT.